These 20 T cell receptor beta chains came from one sample sequenced in a study of cytomegalovirus exposure and HLA in healthy donors. This PCR relied on a set of 60 Vbeta primers and 13 Jbeta primers. Using immunoSEQ multiplex PCR, the repertoire was profiled, and TCRdb retains in-frame clones only, with some absent. The sample yields 200,000 to 250,000 clones, roughly 80% seen once. Specimen: PBMCs. Receptors were obtained from a girl between 10 and 17 years old in good health and CMV-seronegative.

The CDR3 region is CASSSDGLSNQPQHF. The DNA for the CDR3 is TGCGCCAGCAGCTCCGACGGACTTAGCAATCAGCCCCAGCATTTT. The rearrangement uses TRBV5-1 and TRBJ1-5; D ambiguous. The V end was cut by 3 bases, the J end by 0 bases, with 10 bases between. CDR1 and CDR2 (germline): SGHRS, YFSETQ. This CDR3 region has 15 residues.

V and J are TRBV5-1 and TRBJ2-5, with D unclear. Between the trimmed V and J ends, which lost 1 base and 2 bases, there was a span of 6 bases. Germline V CDR1 and CDR2: SGHRS, YFSETQ. This CDR3 comprises 13 residues. CDR3 in amino acids: CASSLTSQETQYF. The CDR3 DNA is TGCGCCAGCAGCTTGACTTCACAAGAGACCCAGTACTTC.

The rearrangement joins TRBV9 to TRBJ1-1, with D perhaps TRBD1 (5 bases). Germline values: CDR1 SGDLS, CDR2 YYNGEE. Trimming removed 4 bases from V and 5 bases from J, with 21 bases in between. This CDR3 contains 16 residues. DNA of the CDR3: TGTGCCAGCAGCTCCCAGAGGGGAGGGCTGAGGACTGAAGCTTTCTTT. This codes for CASSSQRGGLRTEAFF.

The count of this clone is one. V usage is TRBV15 and J usage is TRBJ2-3, with TRBD2 identical over 8 bases. The V gene's germline CDR1 is LNHNV and CDR2 YYDKDF (reference sequence). The ends lost 6 bases at V and 2 bases at J; junction bases unmatched: 19. The CDR3 is made up of 19 amino acids. CDR3 in amino acids: CATSGRVGLGGRNTDTQYF. DNA for the CDR3: TGTGCCACCAGTGGACGGGTGGGACTAGGGGGGCGGAACACAGATACGCAGTATTTT.

The chain employs TRBV5-1 and TRBJ1-1, with TRBD1 matching 7 bases. V shed 3 bases, J shed 1 base, and the junction held 6 bases outside the gene matches. The CDR3 is made up of 15 amino acids. Germline V gives CDR1 SGHRS, CDR2 YFSETQ. The CDR3 here is CASSWRGQENTEAFF. The CDR3 DNA reads TGCGCCAGCAGCTGGCGTGGACAGGAGAACACTGAAGCTTTCTTT.

The rearrangement links TRBV28 to TRBJ1-3, with D possibly being TRBD1 (5 bases). The CDR3 is made up of 15 amino acids. Trimming removed 8 bases at V and 1 base at J, with 15 bases between. Germline values: CDR1 MDHEN, CDR2 SYDVKM. The CDR3: CASLGGFLSGNTIYF. In DNA form, the CDR3 reads TGTGCCAGCCTCGGGGGTTTTCTTTCTGGAAACACCATATATTTT.

The J gene is TRBJ1-2, the V gene TRBV6-5, with 8 bases aligning to TRBD1. The germline CDR1 and CDR2 sequences are MNHEY and SVGAGI. The junction had 8 bases not matched to a gene; V was cut back by 5 bases and J by 6 bases. The CDR3 covers 14 residues. CDR3 coding DNA: TGTGCCAGCAGTCCAACAGGGGGTCGAGATGGCTACACCTTC. Translation gives CASSPTGGRDGYTF.

The chain recombines TRBV7-2 with TRBJ2-3, with unresolved D. The V gene's germline CDR1 is SGHTA and CDR2 FQGNSA. CDR3 length: 12 residues. Trimming removed 6 bases at V and 7 bases at J, with 11 bases between. For the CDR3, the DNA is TGTGCCAGCAGGGCTTTGGGCTATACGCAGTATTTT. As protein: CASRALGYTQYF.

The rearrangement uses TRBV18 and TRBJ1-1, with D uncertain. Germline CDR1 is KGHSH and CDR2 is LQKENI. The CDR3 spans 12 residues. V was cut by 2 bases and J by 5 bases, with 6 bases left in between. CDR3: CASSPGSTEAFF. The DNA for the CDR3 is TGTGCCAGCTCACCAGGGAGTACTGAAGCTTTCTTT.

V usage is TRBV11-2 and J usage is TRBJ2-2, with a possible D match to TRBD2 (6 bases). The germline V gene encodes CDR1 SGHAT and CDR2 FQNNGV. V shed 7 bases and J shed 1 base, with 13 bases lying between them. The CDR3 is 15 residues long. The CDR3 loop reads CASIPEGRNTGELFF. In DNA form, the CDR3 reads TGTGCCAGCATTCCGGAGGGCAGGAACACCGGGGAGCTGTTTTTT. Variable domain in full (rest from reference TRBV11-2 and TRBJ2-2): EAGVAQSPRYKIIEKRQSVAFWCNPISGHATLYWYQQILGQGPKLLIQFQNNGVVDDSQLPKDRFSAERLKGVDSTLKIQPAKLEDSAVYLCASIPEGRNTGELFFGEGSRLTVL.

The chain combines TRBV6-1 with TRBJ2-3; possible D gene TRBD2, 5 bases. CDR1 is MNHNS and CDR2 is SASEGT in the germline V gene. Trimming stripped 2 bases from V and 1 base from J, with 13 bases between. This CDR3 has 16 residues. Here the CDR3 reads CASSEFGRIGTDTQYF. CDR3 bases: TGTGCCAGCAGTGAATTTGGGAGAATTGGCACAGATACGCAGTATTTT.

A single count supports this clone. In DNA, the CDR3 is TGCGCCAGCAGTGAACTAAGAGAACGGCCCCAGCATTTT. Translation: CASSELRERPQHF. This chain links TRBV10-2 with TRBJ1-5, with unresolved D. The CDR3 extends over 13 amino acids. V was shortened by 3 bases and J by 9 bases, with 12 bases between the two germline ends. Germline loops: CDR1 WSHSY, CDR2 SAAADI.

This chain connects TRBV7-8 to TRBJ1-2; D might be TRBD1 (5 bases). Germline values: CDR1 SGHVS, CDR2 FQNEAQ. The V gene lost 3 bases and the J gene lost 7 bases, with 9 bases spanning the gap. CDR3 length equals 12 residues. This CDR3 is CASSFLGVGYTF. In DNA form, the CDR3 reads TGTGCCAGCAGCTTCTTAGGGGTTGGCTACACCTTC.

The J gene is TRBJ2-3, the V gene TRBV19; D uncertain. Germline CDR1 reads LNHDA; CDR2 reads SQIVND (reference sequence). With 4 bases removed from V and 2 bases from J, the gap between germline ends came to 13 bases. This CDR3 is 15 amino acids long. CDR3 sequence reads: CASSRSESFTDTQYF. DNA for the CDR3: TGTGCCAGTAGTAGAAGCGAAAGCTTCACAGATACGCAGTATTTT.

The chain combines TRBV12-2 with TRBJ1-4. TRBV12-2 is a recognized pseudogene. This CDR3 is built from 17 residues. The CDR3 is CASRLGMGRATNEKLFF. DNA for the CDR3: TGTGCAAGTCGCTTAGGGATGGGGAGAGCAACTAATGAAAAACTGTTTTTT.

The chain uses TRBV28 and TRBJ2-3, with 9 nucleotides matching TRBD2. Trimming took 8 bases from V and 2 from J; bases not matched to a gene: 8. The germline V gene encodes CDR1 MDHEN and CDR2 SYDVKM. CDR3 length: 15 amino acids. The CDR3 loop is CASGQGGRATDTQYF. DNA for the CDR3: TGTGCCAGCGGGCAGGGCGGGAGGGCCACAGATACGCAGTATTTT.

The chain uses TRBV4-3 and TRBJ2-5, with 7 positions matching TRBD2. The J call may be incorrect, as the DNA end agrees better with TRBJ2-7. The germline gives CDR1 LGHNA, CDR2 YSLEER. The CDR3 totals 16 residues. Here the CDR3 reads CASSQETLAEPYEQYF. DNA of the CDR3: TGCGCCAGCAGCCAAGAGACTCTAGCGGAACCCTACGAGCAGTACTTC.

In its sample, this clone was seen a few times. V is TRBV6-6 and J is TRBJ1-5; D uncertain. CDR1 and CDR2 from the germline V gene are MNHNY and SVGAGI (reference sequence). This CDR3 has 12 amino acids. V was trimmed by 5 bases and J by 3 bases, leaving 5 bases between them. The CDR3 coding sequence is TGTGCCAGCAGTCCTCCCAATCAGCCCCAGCATTTT. Its translation: CASSPPNQPQHF.

The J gene is TRBJ1-2, the V gene TRBV9, with D uncertain. Germline V gene sequence: CDR1 SGDLS, CDR2 YYNGEE. The V end was cut by 3 bases, the J end by 10 bases, with 4 bases between. This CDR3 has 9 residues. The CDR3 coding sequence is TGTGCCAGCAGCGCCTCCTACACCTTC. Amino acids: CASSASYTF.

This clone occurred once. The chain recombines TRBV28 with TRBJ1-3, with D perhaps TRBD1 (5 bases). Germline CDR1 reads MDHEN; CDR2 reads SYDVKM. V was clipped by 4 bases and J by 4 bases, with 14 bases between them. The length of the CDR3 is 15 residues. The CDR3 spells CASSSPGRAGNTIYF. The CDR3 bases are TGTGCCAGCAGTTCTCCCGGCAGGGCCGGAAACACCATATATTTT. The full variable domain, with the rest looked up from reference TRBV28 and TRBJ1-3, is DVKVTQSSRYLVKRTGEKVFLECVQDMDHENMFWYRQDPGLGLRLIYFSYDVKMKEKGDIPEGYSVSREKKERFSLILESASTNQTSMYLCASSSPGRAGNTIYFGEGSWLTVV.